This note documents a single TCR beta chain sequence. Its target is unknown. This record belongs to a study of T cell clonotyping in hematopoietic cell transplantation. Study observations and caveats: No sorting was done, leaving CD4 and CD8 contributions mixed. After transplant, recipient diversity fell while pathologically expanded clonotypes grew through day 180. Higher Inverse Simpson Index values in graft donor and pretransplant recipient predicted broader posttransplant TCR diversity.

CDR3 length equals 15 residues. Germline-derived CDR1 and CDR2 are LNHDA and SQIVND (reference sequence). The V end lost 5 bases, the J end lost 0 bases, and 13 bases lay between the germline ends. TCRdb keeps only in-frame clones here, not all; method: immunoSEQ multiplex PCR. The data show about 14,000 clones, nearly 95% seen once. The genes are TRBV19 and TRBJ1-1, with D maybe TRBD1 (5 bases). The TCR comes from a male patient aged 60-69 years who had an allogeneic stem cell transplant from an unrelated donor, so the T cells may come from the graft donor. Some clones in this sample may be carry-over from other donors' samples. The starting material was PBMCs, obtained 30 days after allogeneic stem cell transplant. CDR3 protein: CASSPWEGLNTEAFF. For the CDR3, the DNA is TGTGCCAGTAGTCCCTGGGAGGGACTGAACACTGAAGCTTTCTTT.